This T cell receptor (beta chain) was captured in a study of cytomegalovirus exposure and HLA in healthy donors. As for the study in general: A later analysis reported the approximately 120 validation repertoires used the same platform as the approximately 700 first-cohort repertoires. Findings and limits, study-wide: Most TCR sequences were uncommon, yet certain public TCRs appeared in many donors.

Concerning this clone itself: Its antigen is unidentified.

Only in-frame clones appear in the TCRdb table, and some are missing; sequencing was by immunoSEQ multiplex PCR. The table has over 200,000 clones, around 88% seen once. The TCR originated in a woman in her late teens or twenties in good health and CMV-seronegative. The sequenced sample consisted of PBMCs.

CDR3 nucleotide sequence: TGTGCCAGCAGCCCCGGGACAGGGGGCTATTCAACCTACGAGCAGTACTTC. It is translated as CASSPGTGGYSTYEQYF. The genes are TRBV7-9 and TRBJ2-7, with 12 bases aligning to TRBD1. J lost 2 bases, V lost 5 bases, and 10 bases had no gene match. Germline V gene data show CDR1 as SEHNR and CDR2 as FQNEAQ (reference sequence). The CDR3 sequence is 17 residues long.